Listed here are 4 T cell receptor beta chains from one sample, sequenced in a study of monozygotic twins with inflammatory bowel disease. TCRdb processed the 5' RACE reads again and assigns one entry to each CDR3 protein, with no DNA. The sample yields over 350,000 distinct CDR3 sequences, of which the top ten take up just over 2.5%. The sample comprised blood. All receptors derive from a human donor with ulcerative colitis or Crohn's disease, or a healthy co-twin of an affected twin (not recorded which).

CDR3 amino acids: CSALGSAADTQYF. The V and J genes are TRBV29-1 and TRBJ2-3; TCRdb's assignment of TRBD1 cannot be checked, as there is no DNA. Germline CDR1 is SQVTM and CDR2 is ANQGSEA. The CDR3 runs to 13 residues.

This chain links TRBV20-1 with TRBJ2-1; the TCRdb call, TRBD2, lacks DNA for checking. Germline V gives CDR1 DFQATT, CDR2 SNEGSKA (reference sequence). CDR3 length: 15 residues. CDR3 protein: CSARALAGAYNEQFF.

The CDR3 spells CSVDAERATGELFF. The chain couples TRBV29-1 to TRBJ2-2. The germline V gene encodes CDR1 SQVTM and CDR2 ANQGSEA. CDR3 length: 14 amino acids.

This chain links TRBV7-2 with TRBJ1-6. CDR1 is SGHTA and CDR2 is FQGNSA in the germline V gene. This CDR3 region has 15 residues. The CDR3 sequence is CASSLVRGRNSPLHF.